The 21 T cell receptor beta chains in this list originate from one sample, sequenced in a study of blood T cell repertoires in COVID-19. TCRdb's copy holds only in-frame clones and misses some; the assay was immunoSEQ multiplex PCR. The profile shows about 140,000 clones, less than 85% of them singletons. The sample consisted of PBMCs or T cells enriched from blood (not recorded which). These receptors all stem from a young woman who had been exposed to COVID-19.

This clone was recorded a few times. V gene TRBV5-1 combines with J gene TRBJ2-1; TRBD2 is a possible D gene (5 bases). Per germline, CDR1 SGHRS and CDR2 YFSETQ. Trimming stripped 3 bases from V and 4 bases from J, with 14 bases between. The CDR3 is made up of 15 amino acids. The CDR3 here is CASSSREKAYNEQFF. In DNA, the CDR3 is TGCGCCAGCAGCTCCCGGGAAAAAGCTTACAATGAGCAGTTCTTC. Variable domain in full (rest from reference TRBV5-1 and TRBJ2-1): KAGVTQTPRYLIKTRGQQVTLSCSPISGHRSVSWYQQTPGQGLQFLFEYFSETQRNKGNFPGRFSGRQFSNSRSEMNVSTLELGDSALYLCASSSREKAYNEQFFGPGTRLTVL.

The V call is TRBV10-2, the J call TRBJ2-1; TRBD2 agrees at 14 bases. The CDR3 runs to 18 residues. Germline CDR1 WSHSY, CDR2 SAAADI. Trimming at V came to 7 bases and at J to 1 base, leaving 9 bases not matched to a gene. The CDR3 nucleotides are TGCGCCAGCAACCCGACTAGCGGGAGGGCCGGTTCCTACAATGAGCAGTTCTTC. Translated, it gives CASNPTSGRAGSYNEQFF.

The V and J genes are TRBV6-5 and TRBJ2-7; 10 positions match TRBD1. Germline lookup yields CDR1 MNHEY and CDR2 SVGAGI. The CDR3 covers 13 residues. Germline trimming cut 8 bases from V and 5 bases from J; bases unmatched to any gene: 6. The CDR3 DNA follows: TGTGCCAGCGAGGGACAGGGGACCCACGAGCAGTACTTC. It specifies CASEGQGTHEQYF.

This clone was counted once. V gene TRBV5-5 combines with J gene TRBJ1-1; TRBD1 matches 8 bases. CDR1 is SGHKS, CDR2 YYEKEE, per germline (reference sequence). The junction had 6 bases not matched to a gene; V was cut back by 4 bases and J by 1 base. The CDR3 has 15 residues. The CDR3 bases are TGTGCCAGCAGCCCAGGGGGCAGGTGGAACACTGAAGCTTTCTTT. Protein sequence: CASSPGGRWNTEAFF.

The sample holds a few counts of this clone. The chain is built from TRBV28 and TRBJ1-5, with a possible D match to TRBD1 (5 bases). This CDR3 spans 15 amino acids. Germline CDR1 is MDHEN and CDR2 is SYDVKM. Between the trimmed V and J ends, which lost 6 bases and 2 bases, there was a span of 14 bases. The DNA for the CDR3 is TGTGCCAGCAGCCCTGAAGGAGGGGGCAATCAGCCCCAGCATTTT. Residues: CASSPEGGGNQPQHF. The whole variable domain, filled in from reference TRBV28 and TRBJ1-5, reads DVKVTQSSRYLVKRTGEKVFLECVQDMDHENMFWYRQDPGLGLRLIYFSYDVKMKEKGDIPEGYSVSREKKERFSLILESASTNQTSMYLCASSPEGGGNQPQHFGDGTRLSIL.

CDR3 sequence reads: CASSPPGEGGVQEQFF. The CDR3 nucleotides read TGTGCCAGCTCACCCCCCGGGGAGGGGGGTGTACAGGAGCAGTTCTTC. The J gene is TRBJ2-1, the V gene TRBV18; tentative D call: TRBD2 (7 bases). V shed 3 bases and J shed 10 bases, with 22 bases lying between them. The germline CDR1 and CDR2 sequences are KGHSH and LQKENI. The CDR3 runs 16 residues.

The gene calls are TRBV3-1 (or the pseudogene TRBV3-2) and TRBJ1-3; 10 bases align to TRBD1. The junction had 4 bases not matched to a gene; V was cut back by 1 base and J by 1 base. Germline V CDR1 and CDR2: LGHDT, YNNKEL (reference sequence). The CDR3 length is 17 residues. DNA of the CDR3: TGTGCCAGCAGCCAAGGGACAGGGGGAAGTTCTGGAAACACCATATATTTT. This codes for CASSQGTGGSSGNTIYF.

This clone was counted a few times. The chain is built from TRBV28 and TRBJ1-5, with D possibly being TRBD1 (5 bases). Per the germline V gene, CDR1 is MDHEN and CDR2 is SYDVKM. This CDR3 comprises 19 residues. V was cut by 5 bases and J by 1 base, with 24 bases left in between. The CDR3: CASSKRGLPRWGSNQPQHF. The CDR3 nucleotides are TGTGCCAGCAGTAAAAGGGGACTACCGAGGTGGGGGAGCAATCAGCCCCAGCATTTT.

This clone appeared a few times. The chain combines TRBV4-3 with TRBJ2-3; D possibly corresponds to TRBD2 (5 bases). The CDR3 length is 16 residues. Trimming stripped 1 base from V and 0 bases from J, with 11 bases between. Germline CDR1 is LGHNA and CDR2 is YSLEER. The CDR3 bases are TGCGCCAGCAGCCAAGGGGTAGCGTATAGCACAGATACGCAGTATTTT. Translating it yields CASSQGVAYSTDTQYF.

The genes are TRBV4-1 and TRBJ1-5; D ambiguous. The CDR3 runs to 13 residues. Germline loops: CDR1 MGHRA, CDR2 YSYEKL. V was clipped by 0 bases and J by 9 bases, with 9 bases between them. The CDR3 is CASSQDGGWPQHF. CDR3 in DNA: TGCGCCAGCAGCCAAGATGGAGGTTGGCCCCAGCATTTT.

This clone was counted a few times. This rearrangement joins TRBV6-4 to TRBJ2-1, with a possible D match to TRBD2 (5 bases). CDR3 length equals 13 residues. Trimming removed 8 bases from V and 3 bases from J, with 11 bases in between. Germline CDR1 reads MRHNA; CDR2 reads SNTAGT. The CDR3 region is CASGSGDYNEQFF. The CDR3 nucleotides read TGTGCCAGCGGTTCCGGGGACTACAATGAGCAGTTCTTC.

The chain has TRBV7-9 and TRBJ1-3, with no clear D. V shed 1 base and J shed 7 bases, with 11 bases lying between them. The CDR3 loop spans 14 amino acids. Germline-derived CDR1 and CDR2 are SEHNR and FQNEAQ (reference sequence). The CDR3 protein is CASSLEGRGNTIYF. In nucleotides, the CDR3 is TGTGCCAGCAGCTTAGAGGGCAGAGGGAACACCATATATTTT.

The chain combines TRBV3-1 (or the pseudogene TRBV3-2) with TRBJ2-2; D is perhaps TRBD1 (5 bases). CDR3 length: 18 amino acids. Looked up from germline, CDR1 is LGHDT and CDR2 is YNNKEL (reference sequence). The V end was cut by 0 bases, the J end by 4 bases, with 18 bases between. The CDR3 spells CASSQDRADLGVTGELFF. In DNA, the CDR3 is TGTGCCAGCAGCCAAGATCGGGCCGATTTAGGGGTCACCGGGGAGCTGTTTTTT.

The CDR3 DNA is TGTGCTAGTGGTTTGGGAGTGGCTAGCGGAGAGACCCAGTACTTC. Its protein product is CASGLGVASGETQYF. V is TRBV12-5 and J is TRBJ2-5, with TRBD2 matching over 7 bases. In germline, CDR1 is LGHNT, CDR2 FRNRAP. CDR3 size: 15 residues. Unmatched junction bases numbered 6, after V lost 1 base and J lost 4 bases.

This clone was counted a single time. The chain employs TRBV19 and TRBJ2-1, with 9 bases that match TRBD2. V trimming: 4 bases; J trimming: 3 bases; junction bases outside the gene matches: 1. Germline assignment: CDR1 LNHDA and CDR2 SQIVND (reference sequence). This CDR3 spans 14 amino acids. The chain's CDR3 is CASSSGRDYNEQFF. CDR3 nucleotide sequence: TGTGCCAGTAGTAGCGGGAGGGACTACAATGAGCAGTTCTTC.

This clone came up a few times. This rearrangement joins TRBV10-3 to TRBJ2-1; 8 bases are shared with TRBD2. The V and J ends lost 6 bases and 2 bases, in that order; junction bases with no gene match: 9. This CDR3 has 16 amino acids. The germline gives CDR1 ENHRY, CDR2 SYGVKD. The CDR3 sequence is CAIREAGERAYNEQFF. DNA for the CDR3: TGTGCCATCAGGGAAGCGGGAGAGAGGGCCTACAATGAGCAGTTCTTC.

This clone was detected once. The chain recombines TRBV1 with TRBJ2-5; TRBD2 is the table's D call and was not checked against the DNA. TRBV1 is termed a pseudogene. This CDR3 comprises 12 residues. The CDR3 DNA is TGCACCAGCAGCCAAGTAGTCGAGACCCAGTACTTC. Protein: CTSSQVVETQYF.

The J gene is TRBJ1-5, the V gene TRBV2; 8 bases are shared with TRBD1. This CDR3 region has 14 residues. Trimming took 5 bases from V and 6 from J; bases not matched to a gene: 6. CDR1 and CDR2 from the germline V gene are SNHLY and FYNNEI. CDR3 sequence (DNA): TGTGCCAGCAGTACCGGGACAGGCCTTCAGCCCCAGCATTTT. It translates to CASSTGTGLQPQHF.

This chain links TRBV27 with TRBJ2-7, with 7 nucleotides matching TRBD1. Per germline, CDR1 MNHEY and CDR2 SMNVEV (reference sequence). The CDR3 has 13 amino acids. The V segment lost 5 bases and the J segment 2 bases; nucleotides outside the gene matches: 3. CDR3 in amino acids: CASSDRVTYEQYF. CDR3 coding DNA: TGTGCCAGCAGTGACAGGGTTACCTACGAGCAGTACTTC.

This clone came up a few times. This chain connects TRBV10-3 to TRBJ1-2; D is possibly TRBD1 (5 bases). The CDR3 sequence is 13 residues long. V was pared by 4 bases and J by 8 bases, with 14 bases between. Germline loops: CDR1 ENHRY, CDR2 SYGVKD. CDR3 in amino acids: CAISVGGREGYTF. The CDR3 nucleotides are TGTGCCATCAGTGTCGGGGGTAGGGAGGGCTACACCTTC.

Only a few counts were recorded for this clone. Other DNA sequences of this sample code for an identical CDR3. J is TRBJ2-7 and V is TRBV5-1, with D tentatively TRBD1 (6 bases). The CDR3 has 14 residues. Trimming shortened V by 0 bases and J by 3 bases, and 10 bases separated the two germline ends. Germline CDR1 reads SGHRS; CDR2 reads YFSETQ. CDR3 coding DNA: TGCGCCAGCAGCTTGGAACAGGGAAGCTACGAGCAGTACTTC. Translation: CASSLEQGSYEQYF.